Below are 8 T cell receptor beta chains sequenced from a single sample in a study of T cells after yellow fever vaccination (dated by TCRdb to between 2018 and 2021). In light of the paper, this sample's treatment or condition label describes: live attenuated yellow fever vaccine strain. Library preparation was by 5' RACE. TCRdb lists the instrument as Illumina HiSeq 2500. TCRdb itself trimmed the public reads at Q25 with fastp, ran MiXCR and retained productive beta chains. One record per CDR3 amino acid sequence lists the most common genes and DNA. Across this sample there are roughly 300,000 distinct CDR3 sequences, with about 6.9% seen only once. The top ten hold 18% of the sample. Here the sequenced sample was PBMCs, taken around 45 days after the first yellow fever vaccination. These receptors came from a man between 18 and 29 years old who received the YFV17D yellow fever vaccine.

The chain recombines TRBV7-9 with TRBJ1-6; D may be TRBD1 (5 bases). V gave up 3 bases and J gave up 6 bases, with 9 bases separating them. This CDR3 spans 14 amino acids. Germline CDR1 SEHNR, CDR2 FQNEAQ (reference sequence). For the CDR3, the DNA is TGTGCCAGCAGCTTCATTGACAGTAATTCACCCCTCCACTTT. Protein product: CASSFIDSNSPLHF.

This chain uses TRBV10-3 with TRBJ2-5; TRBD2 matches 9 bases. Germline-derived CDR1 and CDR2 are ENHRY and SYGVKD. V lost 4 bases and J lost 0; bases outside the gene matches: 6. There are 16 residues in the CDR3. As DNA, the CDR3 is TGTGCCATCAGTGGGGGTATAGCGGGGGACCAAGAGACCCAGTACTTC. This sequence encodes CAISGGIAGDQETQYF.

The chain couples TRBV30 to TRBJ2-5; D is unresolved. Trimming removed 0 bases from V and 0 bases from J, with 8 bases in between. Germline loops: CDR1 GTSNPN, CDR2 SVGIG (reference sequence). CDR3 size: 14 residues. CDR3 bases: TGTGCCTGGAGTGTAGGTCTACACCAAGAGACCCAGTACTTC. Protein sequence: CAWSVGLHQETQYF.

The chain recombines TRBV7-8 with TRBJ2-1; 8 bases are a match to TRBD2. Germline V gene data show CDR1 as SGHVS and CDR2 as FQNEAQ. V lost 7 bases, J lost 5 bases, and 10 bases stayed unmatched. The CDR3 extends over 15 amino acids. The CDR3 loop reads CASTSSGGFDNEQFF. CDR3 nucleotide sequence: TGTGCCAGCACCTCGAGCGGGGGATTCGACAATGAGCAGTTCTTC.

This clonotype was detected ten times or more. The chain links TRBV3-1 to TRBJ2-3; D gene uncertain. Germline V gene sequence: CDR1 LGHDT, CDR2 YNNKEL (reference sequence). Trimming removed 2 bases at V and 3 bases at J, with 0 bases between. The CDR3 loop spans 11 amino acids. CDR3 amino acids: CASSQTDTQYF. In DNA form, the CDR3 reads TGTGCCAGCAGCCAAACAGATACGCAGTATTTT.

This clonotype was detected only a few times. The chain uses TRBV20-1 and TRBJ2-7, with D possibly being TRBD2 (6 bases). Trimming left V 3 bases short and J 6 bases short, with 9 bases between. The CDR3 spans 11 residues. Germline-derived CDR1 and CDR2 are DFQATT and SNEGSKA (reference sequence). The CDR3 region is CSASLGGEQYF. The DNA for the CDR3 is TGCAGTGCTAGTCTGGGAGGCGAGCAGTACTTC.

J is TRBJ2-1 and V is TRBV5-4; no clear D. V dropped 3 bases and J dropped 2 bases, with 12 bases sitting between them. This CDR3 region has 15 residues. CDR1 SGHNT and CDR2 YYREEE come from the germline V gene (reference sequence). The CDR3 bases are TGTGCCAGCAGCTCGGACGGATCTACCTACAATGAGCAGTTCTTC. Translating gives CASSSDGSTYNEQFF. The variable domain in full, completed from reference TRBV5-4 and TRBJ2-1, reads ETGVTQSPTHLIKTRGQQVTLRCSSQSGHNTVSWYQQALGQGPQFIFQYYREEENGRGNFPPRFSGLQFPNYSSELNVNALELDDSALYLCASSSDGSTYNEQFFGPGTRLTVL.

This clonotype was recorded at least ten times. The chain combines TRBV7-2 with TRBJ1-5; no clear D. The CDR3 loop spans 15 amino acids. Germline V gene lookup returns CDR1 SGHTA and CDR2 FQGNSA. V lost 5 bases to trimming and J lost 2 bases, with 13 bases between them. The CDR3 here is CASSPQLARNQPQHF. The CDR3 nucleotides read TGTGCCAGCAGCCCCCAGCTAGCGCGCAATCAGCCCCAGCATTTT.